A single sample is the source of the 14 T cell receptor beta chains below, sequenced in a study of T cell responses to AZD1222 COVID-19 vaccine. TCRdb keeps only in-frame clones here, not all; method: immunoSEQ multiplex PCR. The sample contains approximately 90,000 clones, approximately 90% of which appear only once. Specimen: peripheral blood, collected on day 0 of AZD1222 vaccination. The receptors were gathered from an adult in good health.

The chain carries TRBV27 and TRBJ2-2, with 7 bases lining up with TRBD1. The V segment lost 6 bases and the J segment 1 base; nucleotides outside the gene matches: 5. CDR1 and CDR2 (germline): MNHEY, SMNVEV (reference sequence). This CDR3 spans 15 amino acids. The CDR3 DNA reads TGTGCCAGCAGAAAATCAGGGGGGAACACCGGGGAGCTGTTTTTT. This codes for CASRKSGGNTGELFF.

The J gene is TRBJ1-3, the V gene TRBV6-5; no firm D call. Germline V gives CDR1 MNHEY, CDR2 SVGAGI. This CDR3 comprises 14 residues. V gave up 5 bases and J gave up 0 bases, with 8 bases separating them. CDR3 protein: CASSPASSGNTIYF. CDR3 DNA: TGTGCCAGCAGTCCAGCCAGCTCTGGAAACACCATATATTTT.

This chain links TRBV25-1 with TRBJ2-5, with TRBD2 matching 7 bases. This CDR3 spans 13 amino acids. Trimming took 7 bases from V and 2 from J; bases not matched to a gene: 4. CDR1 is MGHDK, CDR2 SYGVNS, per germline. The CDR3 loop is CASTGRVQETQYF. As DNA, the CDR3 is TGTGCCAGCACTGGGAGGGTTCAAGAGACCCAGTACTTC.

V gene TRBV28 combines with J gene TRBJ1-2; D ambiguous. Germline values: CDR1 MDHEN, CDR2 SYDVKM. This CDR3 spans 13 amino acids. Trimming took off 4 bases at V and 1 base at J, with 7 bases between the two ends. The CDR3 here is CASSSGVNYGYTF. The CDR3 DNA is TGTGCCAGCAGTTCCGGGGTTAACTATGGCTACACCTTC.

V usage is TRBV7-9 and J usage is TRBJ1-2; no clear D gene. Trimming shortened V by 5 bases and J by 4 bases, and 14 bases separated the two germline ends. Per the germline V gene, CDR1 is SEHNR and CDR2 is FQNEAQ (reference sequence). The CDR3 sequence is 14 residues long. CDR3 region: CASSQGALRYGYTF. The DNA of the CDR3 is TGTGCCAGCAGCCAAGGAGCCCTACGCTATGGCTACACCTTC.

The chain is built from TRBV7-2 and TRBJ2-2; D is ambiguous. The length of the CDR3 is 13 residues. CDR1 is SGHTA, CDR2 FQGNSA, per germline. Deletions cut 6 bases from V and 6 bases from J, with 11 bases between. As DNA, the CDR3 is TGTGCCAGCAGGGTCCCAGGAGCCGGGGAGCTGTTTTTT. Its translation is CASRVPGAGELFF.

The V call is TRBV7-3, the J call TRBJ2-6, with no clear D. This CDR3 has 16 residues. From germline, CDR1 is SGHTA and CDR2 FQGTGA. With 5 bases removed from V and 2 bases from J, the gap between germline ends came to 13 bases. The CDR3 loop reads CASSPSVGTGANVLTF. The CDR3 DNA reads as TGTGCCAGCAGCCCATCAGTGGGAACTGGGGCCAACGTCCTGACTTTC.

J is TRBJ2-3 and V is TRBV7-2; maybe TRBD2 (5 bases). From germline, CDR1 is SGHTA and CDR2 FQGNSA. Trimming shortened V by 5 bases and J by 2 bases, and 23 bases separated the two germline ends. The CDR3 covers 18 residues. The CDR3 here is CASSRIPSFGSPTDTQYF. The DNA for the CDR3 is TGTGCCAGCAGCCGCATCCCCTCATTTGGGAGTCCCACAGATACGCAGTATTTT.

The gene calls are TRBV29-1 and TRBJ1-3; D call uncertain. The germline V and J ends were trimmed by 5 bases and 5 bases, with 16 bases remaining between them. The CDR3 extends over 14 amino acids. Germline CDR1 and CDR2: SQVTM and ANQGSEA. For the CDR3, the DNA is TGCAGCGTTCTCACGCCGGCCAGGCGAAACACCATATATTTT. Residues: CSVLTPARRNTIYF. The whole variable domain, filled in from reference TRBV29-1 and TRBJ1-3, reads SAVISQKPSRDICQRGTSLTIQCQVDSQVTMMFWYRQQPGQSLTLIATANQGSEATYESGFVIDKFPISRPNLTFSTLTVSNMSPEDSSIYLCSVLTPARRNTIYFGEGSWLTVV.

This clone was detected once. CDR3 in DNA: TGCGCCAGCAGCCAATTCAAGGGCTCCTACAATGAGCAGTTCTTC. Amino acid sequence: CASSQFKGSYNEQFF. The chain couples TRBV4-3 to TRBJ2-1; D unclear. The CDR3 totals 15 residues. The germline V and J ends were trimmed by 2 bases and 0 bases, with 8 bases remaining between them. Germline loops: CDR1 LGHNA, CDR2 YSLEER.

The chain employs TRBV6-1 and TRBJ2-1; the D gene is possibly TRBD1 (6 bases). Trimming took 1 base from V and 6 from J, leaving 10 bases between them. This CDR3 spans 14 amino acids. Germline values: CDR1 MNHNS, CDR2 SASEGT. CDR3 region: CASSEVRGINEQFF. The CDR3 DNA reads TGTGCCAGCAGTGAAGTCAGGGGTATCAATGAGCAGTTCTTC.

The V and J genes are TRBV30 and TRBJ2-1, with D perhaps TRBD2 (6 bases). Trimming stripped 0 bases from V and 13 bases from J, with 10 bases between. Per germline, CDR1 GTSNPN and CDR2 SVGIG (reference sequence). The CDR3 totals 11 residues. CDR3 residues: CAWSVGGFQFF. The CDR3 coding sequence is TGTGCCTGGAGTGTTGGGGGGTTTCAGTTCTTC. Full variable domain (outside the CDR3, taken from reference TRBV30 and TRBJ2-1): SQTIHQWPATLVQPVGSPLSLECTVEGTSNPNLYWYRQAAGRGLQLLFYSVGIGQISSEVPQNLSASRPQDRQFILSSKKLLLSDSGFYLCAWSVGGFQFFGPGTRLTVL.

This sequence joins TRBV6-1 and TRBJ1-5; D gene ambiguous. Trimming pared 2 bases from V and 1 base from J, leaving 12 bases between. The CDR3 has 16 residues. Germline CDR1 MNHNS, CDR2 SASEGT. CDR3 nucleotides: TGTGCCAGCAGTGAATTTGGGTTCGGGAGCAATCAGCCCCAGCATTTT. Its translation is CASSEFGFGSNQPQHF.

This clone was observed a single time. The chain combines TRBV14 with TRBJ1-4, with D possibly matching TRBD1 (6 bases). CDR3 size: 15 residues. V lost 4 bases and J lost 8, with 17 bases in between. Germline-derived CDR1 and CDR2 are SGHDN and FVKESK. CDR3 amino acids: CASSLGQPVGEKLFF. In DNA, the CDR3 is TGTGCCAGCAGCCTTGGACAGCCCGTGGGAGAAAAACTGTTTTTT.